This record covers a single TCR beta chain. It was with a sample-barcoded 5' primer and a J-beta primer mix that a second PCR of about 7 to 12 cycles was run. TCRdb reanalysed the 5' RACE reads using MiXCR and keeps one entry per CDR3 protein. The table has under 800,000 distinct CDR3 sequences, about 40% seen once; the top ten hold less than 25%. The data are from a study of blood T cells in healthy people across ages. Trimming pared 2 bases from V and 5 bases from J, leaving 12 bases between. Germline-derived CDR1 and CDR2 are MNHEY and SVGAGI. The CDR3 covers 14 residues. This clonotype was sampled from a woman aged 55-69 years in good health. Sequencing input: blood. The genes are TRBV6-5 and TRBJ1-2; no clear D. The CDR3 DNA is TGTGCCAGCAGTTACGGTCCGGGAGGTTATGGCTACACCTTC. Encoded protein: CASSYGPGGYGYTF.